This T cell receptor beta chain was captured by sequencing in a study of T cells expressing NK-cell markers. Broader study findings: These clonotypes additionally ranked first within the CD3+CD56-NKG2C+ fraction of a few donors.

With respect to this clonotype: Antigen: not known.

In generating TCR beta cDNA, 5'RACE template switching with UMIs was used. With the 5' RACE reads reprocessed, TCRdb shows one record per CDR3 protein and no DNA. Its table lists almost 450,000 distinct CDR3 sequences. The germline V gene encodes CDR1 MNHEY and CDR2 SVGEGT. The CDR3 length is 12 residues. This TCR came from a woman aged 18-70 years in good health. The sequencing sample was made of blood T cells: a sorted CD56 or NKG2C T cell subset, CD4+ or CD8+ T cells, or bulk PBMC T cells (not recorded which). The rearrangement joins TRBV6-2 or TRBV6-3 to TRBJ2-3. The CDR3 spells CASSSLYDTQYF.